There are a few counts of the clone carrying this TCR beta chain. Its specificity is not known. Each donor's blood draw was approximately 10 milliliters of peripheral blood. The data were obtained in a study of blood T cells in healthy people across ages. The second PCR ran about 6 to 11 cycles with a sample-barcoded 5' primer and J-beta primers. Every sample produced at least 3 million CDR3-containing paired-end reads. MiXCR was run by TCRdb on the 5' RACE reads, yielding one entry per CDR3 protein. The sample comprises 580,000 or so distinct CDR3 sequences, 45% to 55% of which are singletons, and 20% to 25% rests with the top ten. Whole-study findings and limits: Calculation of diversity from one million T cells yielded estimates considered to be underestimates. Getting older went along with TCR beta diversity per million T cells dropping roughly linearly.

The CDR3 is 16 residues long. The V gene's germline CDR1 is DFQATT and CDR2 SNEGSKA (reference sequence). After removal of 5 bases from V and 2 bases from J, the junction contained 9 bases not matched to a gene. This TCR was recovered from a man older than 75 in good health. This chain links TRBV20-1 with TRBJ1-5; 10 positions match TRBD1. Specimen: blood. CDR3 in DNA: TGCAGTGCTCCTATATCCGGGACAGGGGGCAATCAGCCCCAGCATTTT. It translates to CSAPISGTGGNQPQHF.